This T cell receptor (beta chain) originates from a study of spatial heterogeneity in lung cancer. Time point here: blood at routine non-recurrence follow-up after resection. There are many counts of this clonotype. TCRdb passed the 5' RACE reads through MiXCR, listing each CDR3 protein once. The table lists about 27,000 distinct CDR3 sequences, roughly 5% of them singletons. The sample was PBMCs, taken at follow-up. The clonotype originates from a female donor with early-stage non-small cell lung cancer.

The CDR3: CASSSQGNGYTF. The CDR3 nucleotides are TGTGCCAGCAGCTCACAGGGAAACGGCTACACCTTC. The rearrangement joins TRBV5-8 to TRBJ1-2; D is perhaps TRBD1 (6 bases). V shed 3 bases and J shed 8 bases, with 11 bases lying between them. Germline CDR1 and CDR2: SGHTS and YDEGEE. The CDR3 consists of 12 residues.